Listed below are T cell receptor beta chains from one sample, sequenced in a study of shared clonotypes between healthy human individuals. Data came from immunoSEQ multiplex PCR; TCRdb stores just in-frame clones and leaves some out. The repertoire includes some 600,000 clones, approximately 96% of them detected once, and roughly 0.12% sits in the top ten. The material sequenced was naive CD8+ T cells sorted from blood. The receptors come from a woman younger than 45 in good health. CDR3s include the opening cysteine and the closing phenylalanine or tryptophan. D genes are given only for firm matches. Only part of the rows carry a size: once, few, many, or a class if the clone is expanded.

TGTGCCAGCAGCCTCCACCTGGACTACGAGCAGTACTTC CASSLHLDYEQYF 13 TRBJ2-7 TRBV7-8 . .
TGCAGCGTTGATCGACAGCCGAACACTGAAGCTTTCTTT CSVDRQPNTEAFF 13 TRBJ1-1 TRBV29-1 . .
TGTGCCAGCAGCTTAGACGCGGGATTTTATTACGAGCAGTACTTC CASSLDAGFYYEQYF 15 TRBJ2-7 TRBV11-2 . once
TGTGCCAGCAGCCCCGAAAGCGGGATCACCTACGAGCAGTACTTC CASSPESGITYEQYF 15 TRBJ2-7 TRBV7-6 TRBD2 .
TGTGCCAGCAGTGCGACGGAGAATGAAAAACTGTTTTTT CASSATENEKLFF 13 TRBJ1-4 TRBV28 . .
TGTGCCAGCAGCTTTCTAGGGGACATTAGAGAACATGCTGAAGCTTTCTTT CASSFLGDIREHAEAFF 17 TRBJ1-1 TRBV7-9 . .
TGTGCCAGTAGTTGGGCGGGAGACCTTACGGAGCAGTACTTC CASSWAGDLTEQYF 14 TRBJ2-7 TRBV19 TRBD2 .
TGTGCCAGCAGTTACACTAGCTTCGGGGAGCTGTTTTTT CASSYTSFGELFF 13 TRBJ2-2 TRBV6-5 . .
TGCGCCAGCAGCCAAGAAATAGGGGTTAGGAATCAGCCCCAGCATTTT CASSQEIGVRNQPQHF 16 TRBJ1-5 TRBV4-1 . once
TGTGCCAGCAGTTTAAGGAACTCGAACACTGAAGCTTTCTTT CASSLRNSNTEAFF 14 TRBJ1-1 TRBV27 . .
TGTGCCAGCAGCTCCCCTTATAGCGGTCCCTCCTACAATGAGCAGTTCTTC CASSSPYSGPSYNEQFF 17 TRBJ2-1 TRBV11-2 . .
TGTGCCATCAGGGAAGCCAGGAGGGGGCCCGCGGAGCCCCAGCATTTT CAIREARRGPAEPQHF 16 TRBJ1-5 TRBV10-3 TRBD1 .
TGTGCCAGTAGTATACTTCTAGCGGGACCATATGAGCAGTACTTC CASSILLAGPYEQYF 15 TRBJ2-7 TRBV19 TRBD2 once
TGTGCCAGCAGCGCGACTAGCGGGAGTTCGGACGAGCAGTACTTC CASSATSGSSDEQYF 15 TRBJ2-7 TRBV7-9 TRBD2 .
TGTGCCAGCAGCAGACTAGCGGGCTTTGAGGAGACCCAGTACTTC CASSRLAGFEETQYF 15 TRBJ2-5 TRBV2 TRBD2 .